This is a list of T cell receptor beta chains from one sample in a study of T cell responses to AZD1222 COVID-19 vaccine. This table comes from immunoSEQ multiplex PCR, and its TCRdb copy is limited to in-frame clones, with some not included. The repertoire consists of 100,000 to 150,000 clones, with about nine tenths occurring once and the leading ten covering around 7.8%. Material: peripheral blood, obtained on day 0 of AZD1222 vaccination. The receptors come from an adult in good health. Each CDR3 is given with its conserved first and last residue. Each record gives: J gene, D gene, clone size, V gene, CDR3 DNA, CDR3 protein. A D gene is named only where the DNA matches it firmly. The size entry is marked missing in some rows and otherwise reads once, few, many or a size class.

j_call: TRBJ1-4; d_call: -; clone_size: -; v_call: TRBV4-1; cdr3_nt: TGCGCCAGCAGCCAAGGATTAAGTGGTGAAAAACTGTTTTTT; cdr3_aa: CASSQGLSGEKLFF
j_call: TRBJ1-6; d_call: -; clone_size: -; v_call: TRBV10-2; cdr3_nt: TGCGCCAGCAGTGAACTAGGGCAGGGCTCACCCCTCCACTTT; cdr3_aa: CASSELGQGSPLHF
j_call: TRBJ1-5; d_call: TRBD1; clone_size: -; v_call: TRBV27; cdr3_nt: TGTGCCAGTAGCCGACAGGGCTCCAATCAGCCCCAGCATTTT; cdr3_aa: CASSRQGSNQPQHF
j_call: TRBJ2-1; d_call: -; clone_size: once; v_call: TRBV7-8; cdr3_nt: TGTGCCAGCAGCCGAGGGGGACTTCCCCCCGGTGAGCAGTTCTTC; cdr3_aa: CASSRGGLPPGEQFF
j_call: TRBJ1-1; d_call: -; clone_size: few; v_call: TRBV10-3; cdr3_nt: TGTGCCATCAGTTCGAAATACGAGGACACTGAAGCTTTCTTT; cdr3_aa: CAISSKYEDTEAFF
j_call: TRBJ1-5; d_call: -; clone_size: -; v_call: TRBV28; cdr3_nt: TGTGCCAGCAGTTTATTCGGGGCAGGCAATCAGCCCCAGCATTTT; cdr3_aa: CASSLFGAGNQPQHF
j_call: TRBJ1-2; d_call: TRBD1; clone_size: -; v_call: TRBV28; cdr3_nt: TGTGCCAGCAGGCCACCGGGACAGGGTTATGGCTACACCTTC; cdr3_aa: CASRPPGQGYGYTF
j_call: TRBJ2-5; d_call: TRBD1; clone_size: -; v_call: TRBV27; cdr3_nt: TGTGCCAGGACAGGGCTTGCCTCCTCGCAAGAGACCCAGTACTTC; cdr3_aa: CARTGLASSQETQYF
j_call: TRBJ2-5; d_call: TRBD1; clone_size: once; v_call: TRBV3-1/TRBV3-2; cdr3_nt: TGTGCCAGCAGCCAAGCCGCGGGGGACAGGGGTGGATTAGAGACCCAGTACTTC; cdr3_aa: CASSQAAGDRGGLETQYF
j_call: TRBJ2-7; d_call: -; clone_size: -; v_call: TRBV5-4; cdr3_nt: TGTGCCAGCAGCTTGTCCCGCGGGTCATCGAGGGCCTACGAGCAGTACTTC; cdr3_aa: CASSLSRGSSRAYEQYF
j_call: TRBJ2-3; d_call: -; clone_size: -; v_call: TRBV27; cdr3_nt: TGTGCCAGCAGGGGGCTAGCCAGCACAGATACGCAGTATTTT; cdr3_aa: CASRGLASTDTQYF
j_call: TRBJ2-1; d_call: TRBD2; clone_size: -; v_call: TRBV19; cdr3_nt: TGTGCCAGTAGCGCCGGGACTAGCGAATACAATGAGCAGTTCTTC; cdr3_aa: CASSAGTSEYNEQFF
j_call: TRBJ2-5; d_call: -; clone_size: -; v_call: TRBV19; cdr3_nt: TGTGCCAGTGCCGAGACACTCCAAGAGACCCAGTACTTC; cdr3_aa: CASAETLQETQYF
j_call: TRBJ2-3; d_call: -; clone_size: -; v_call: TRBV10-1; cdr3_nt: TGCGCCAGCAGTGGGAGCGGTACAGATACGCAGTATTTT; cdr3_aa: CASSGSGTDTQYF
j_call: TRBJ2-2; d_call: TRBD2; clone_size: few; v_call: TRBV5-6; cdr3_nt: TGTGCCAGCAGCTTGGTCCCCATAGCGGGAGGGTGGACCGGGGAGCTGTTTTTT; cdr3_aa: CASSLVPIAGGWTGELFF
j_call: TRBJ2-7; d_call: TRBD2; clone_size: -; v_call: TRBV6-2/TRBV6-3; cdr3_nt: TGTGCCAGCAGCCCGGGACTAGCGCGCTTCGAGCAGTACTTC; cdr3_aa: CASSPGLARFEQYF
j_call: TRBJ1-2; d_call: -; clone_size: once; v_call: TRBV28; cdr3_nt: TGTGCCACCAATCCGGGCACCCTTAACTATGGCTACACCTTC; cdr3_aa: CATNPGTLNYGYTF
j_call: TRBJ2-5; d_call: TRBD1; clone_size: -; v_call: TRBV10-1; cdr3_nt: TGCGCCAGCAGTGAGGGGACAGGGGGCAAAGAGACCCAGTACTTC; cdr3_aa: CASSEGTGGKETQYF
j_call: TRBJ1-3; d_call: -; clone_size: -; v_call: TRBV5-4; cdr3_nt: TGTGCCAGCAGCTTGGATCAGGGCCCTGGAAACACCATATATTTT; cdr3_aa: CASSLDQGPGNTIYF
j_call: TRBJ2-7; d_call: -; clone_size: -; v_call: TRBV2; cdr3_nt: TGTGCCAGCAGCCTGCACGGGGGGCAGTACTTC; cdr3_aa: CASSLHGGQYF
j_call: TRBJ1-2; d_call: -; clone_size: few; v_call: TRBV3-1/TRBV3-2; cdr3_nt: TGTGCCAGCAGCCAAGATCCGGCAGCCCCCTATGGCTACACCTTC; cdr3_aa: CASSQDPAAPYGYTF
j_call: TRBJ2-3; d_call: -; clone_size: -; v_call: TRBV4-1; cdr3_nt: TGCGCCAGCAGCCAAGACGTCCAAGGGGGGGGAGATACGCAGTATTTT; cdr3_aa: CASSQDVQGGGDTQYF
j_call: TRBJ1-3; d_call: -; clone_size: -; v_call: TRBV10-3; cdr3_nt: TGTGCCATCAGTGGCTTCTCTGGAAACACCATATATTTT; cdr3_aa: CAISGFSGNTIYF
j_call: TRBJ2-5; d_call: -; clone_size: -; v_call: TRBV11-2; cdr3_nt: TGTGCCAGCAGCTTAGATCGTGGCGGCTACCAAGAGACCCAGTACTTC; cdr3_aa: CASSLDRGGYQETQYF
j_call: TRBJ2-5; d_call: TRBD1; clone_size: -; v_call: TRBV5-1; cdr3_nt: TGCGCCAGCAGCTTGGCCGGGGACAGGGATGGGGCCCAGTACTTC; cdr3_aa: CASSLAGDRDGAQYF
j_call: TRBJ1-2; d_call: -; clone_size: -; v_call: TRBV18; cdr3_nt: TGTGCCAGCTCACCACCGGGGCAGGGAGCTTATGGCTACACCTTC; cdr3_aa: CASSPPGQGAYGYTF
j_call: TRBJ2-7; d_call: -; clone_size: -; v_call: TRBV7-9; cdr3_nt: TGTGCCAGCAGCCCTAGGACGCCTTTTAACTACGAGCAGTACTTC; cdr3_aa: CASSPRTPFNYEQYF
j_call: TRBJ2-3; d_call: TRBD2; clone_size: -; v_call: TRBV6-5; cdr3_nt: TGTGCCAGCAGCCCGCTAGCGGCTAGCACAGATACGCAGTATTTT; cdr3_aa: CASSPLAASTDTQYF
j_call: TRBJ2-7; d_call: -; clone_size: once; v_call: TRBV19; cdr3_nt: TGTGCCAGTAGTAGGGCATCTTCCCCCTCCTACGAGCAGTACTTC; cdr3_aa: CASSRASSPSYEQYF
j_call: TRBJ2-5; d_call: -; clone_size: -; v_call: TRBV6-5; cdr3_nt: TGTGCCAGCAGTTACGGCGGGGTACGGGAGACCCAGTACTTC; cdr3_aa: CASSYGGVRETQYF
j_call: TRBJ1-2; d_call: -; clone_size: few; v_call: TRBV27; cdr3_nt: TGTGCCAGCAGACAAGGGGGGATCTATGGCTACACCTTC; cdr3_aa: CASRQGGIYGYTF
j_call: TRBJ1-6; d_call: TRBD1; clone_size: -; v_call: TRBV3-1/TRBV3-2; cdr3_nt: TGTGCCAGCAGCTGGGGACAGGACGTTACAGCGTCACCCCTCCACTTT; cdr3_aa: CASSWGQDVTASPLHF
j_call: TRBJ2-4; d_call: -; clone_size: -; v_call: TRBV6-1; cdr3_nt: TGTGCCAGCAGTGAAGTCCCACAGGGAAACATTCAGTACTTC; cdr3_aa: CASSEVPQGNIQYF
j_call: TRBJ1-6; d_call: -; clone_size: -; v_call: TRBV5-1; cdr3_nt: TGCGCCAGCAGCAAGGACTCCTATAATTCACCCCTCCACTTT; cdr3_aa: CASSKDSYNSPLHF
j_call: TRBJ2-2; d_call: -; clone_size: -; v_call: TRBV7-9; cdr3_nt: TGTGCCAGCAGCTTACGGGGGGCGGTCACCGGGGAGCTGTTTTTT; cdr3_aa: CASSLRGAVTGELFF
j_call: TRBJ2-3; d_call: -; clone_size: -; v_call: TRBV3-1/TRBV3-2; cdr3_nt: TGTGCCAGCAGCCCCCGACCCAGACGCACAGATACGCAGTATTTT; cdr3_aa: CASSPRPRRTDTQYF
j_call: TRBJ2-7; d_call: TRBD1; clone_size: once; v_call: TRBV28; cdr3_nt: TGTGCCAGCAGTTTATTCAGGACAGGGGGCGAGCAGTACTTC; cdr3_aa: CASSLFRTGGEQYF
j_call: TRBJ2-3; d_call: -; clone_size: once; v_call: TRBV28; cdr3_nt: TGTGCCAGCAGTTCAGAGGGCACAGATACGCAGTATTTT; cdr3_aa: CASSSEGTDTQYF
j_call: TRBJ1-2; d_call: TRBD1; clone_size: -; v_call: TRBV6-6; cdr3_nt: TGTGCCAGCATAGAACGGACAGGGGTAAATGGCTACACCTTC; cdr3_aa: CASIERTGVNGYTF
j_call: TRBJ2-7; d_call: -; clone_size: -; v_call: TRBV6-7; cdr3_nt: TGTGCCAGCAGCCGGGAGCAGGGGGTCGAGCAGTACTTC; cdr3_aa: CASSREQGVEQYF
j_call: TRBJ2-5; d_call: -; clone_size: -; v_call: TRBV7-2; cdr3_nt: TGTGCCAGCAGCTTCGGCGGGGAAGAGACCCAGTACTTC; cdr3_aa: CASSFGGEETQYF
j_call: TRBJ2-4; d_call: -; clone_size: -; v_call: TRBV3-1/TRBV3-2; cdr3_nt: TGTGCCAGCAGCCAAGATTCGACGGGAGATCAGTACTTC; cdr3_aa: CASSQDSTGDQYF
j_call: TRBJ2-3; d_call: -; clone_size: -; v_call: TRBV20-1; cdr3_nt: TGCAGTGCTAGACGGCAGTATTTT; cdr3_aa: CSARRQYF